This TCR beta chain was recovered during a study of a mutant IDH1 vaccine in newly diagnosed glioma. Whole-study context: Initiation of the vaccine course occurred 4-6 weeks after radiotherapy alone, or alongside temozolomide cycles.

Time point noted: week 5, during vaccination. In the vaccine, a single dose held 300 ug of the mutant IDH1 20-mer peptide, along with topical imiquimod. Patients carried new grade 3 or 4 IDH1-mutant astrocytomas lacking nuclear ATRX. The CDR3 is made up of 14 amino acids. The V gene's germline CDR1 is SGHRS and CDR2 YFSETQ. J gave up 6 bases and V 5 bases, and 7 bases lay outside the gene matches. Here immunoSEQ multiplex PCR was the method, and the copy in TCRdb shows in-frame clones only, minus some. The sample lists 39,000 or so clones, around three quarters occurring once. Details on this clone: Its antigen is unidentified.

The receptor was derived from a middle-aged man with glioma. The sample here was PBMCs, taken from a glioma patient whose treatment included an IDH1 peptide vaccine. This chain joins TRBV5-1 and TRBJ2-7; 11 bases are a match to TRBD1. The CDR3 loop is CASSSGGTGGEQYF. The DNA of the CDR3 is TGCGCCAGCAGTTCCGGAGGGACAGGGGGCGAGCAGTACTTC.